This is a list of T cell receptor beta chains from one sample in a study of technical replicates of blood from a handful of donors. Libraries were prepared by immunoSEQ multiplex PCR; TCRdb keeps only in-frame clonotypes and omits some of them. The table lists 65,000 to 95,000 clones, approximately 94% of them singletons. What was sequenced was T cells isolated from PBMCs. Every receptor here comes from a human donor in good health. CDR3s include the opening cysteine and the closing phenylalanine or tryptophan. The D gene is left open where the match is weak. Expanded clones get a size class; other rows say once, few or many, or leave the size out.

D gene: TRBD1
clone size: .
J gene: TRBJ2-7
V gene: TRBV5-4
CDR3 DNA: TGTGCCAGCAGTTTCCTGAGGGACAGATTTTACGAGCAGTACTTC
CDR3 protein: CASSFLRDRFYEQYF

D gene: TRBD2
clone size: .
J gene: TRBJ2-7
V gene: TRBV4-3
CDR3 DNA: TGCGCCAGCAGCCTTACCGGGACTAGCTCTGCCTACGAGCAGTACTTC
CDR3 protein: CASSLTGTSSAYEQYF

D gene: TRBD1
clone size: .
J gene: TRBJ2-2
V gene: TRBV6-4
CDR3 DNA: TGTGCCAGCAGTGACTCAGGACAGGGAACCGGGGAGCTGTTTTTT
CDR3 protein: CASSDSGQGTGELFF

D gene: .
clone size: .
J gene: TRBJ2-5
V gene: TRBV4-1
CDR3 DNA: TGCGCCAGCAGCCAAAAATCAGTACGGGATGAGACCCAGTACTTC
CDR3 protein: CASSQKSVRDETQYF

D gene: .
clone size: .
J gene: TRBJ2-3
V gene: TRBV10-2
CDR3 DNA: TGCGCCAGCAGTGAGAAAAGGAGGGTGAGCACAGATACGCAGTATTTT
CDR3 protein: CASSEKRRVSTDTQYF

D gene: .
clone size: .
J gene: TRBJ2-6
V gene: TRBV7-9
CDR3 DNA: TGTGCCAGCAGCGGCCACCGGGCTGGGGCCAACGTCCTGACTTTC
CDR3 protein: CASSGHRAGANVLTF

D gene: TRBD1
clone size: .
J gene: TRBJ2-3
V gene: TRBV2
CDR3 DNA: TGTGCCAGCAGAGGAGGCGGGACAGGGTACAGCACAGATACGCAGTATTTT
CDR3 protein: CASRGGGTGYSTDTQYF

D gene: TRBD1
clone size: .
J gene: TRBJ1-1
V gene: TRBV19
CDR3 DNA: TGTGCCAGTAGTAAAGGGACAGGGCTATCGAACACTGAAGCTTTCTTT
CDR3 protein: CASSKGTGLSNTEAFF

D gene: .
clone size: .
J gene: TRBJ1-2
V gene: TRBV7-9
CDR3 DNA: TGTGCCAGCAGCTTACCTACTGGCTACACCTTC
CDR3 protein: CASSLPTGYTF

D gene: .
clone size: .
J gene: TRBJ2-2
V gene: TRBV7-2
CDR3 DNA: TGTGCCAGCAGCTTAGCGAGTCAGAACACCGGGGAGCTGTTTTTT
CDR3 protein: CASSLASQNTGELFF

D gene: .
clone size: .
J gene: TRBJ2-1
V gene: TRBV4-1
CDR3 DNA: TGCGCCAGCAGCCAAGTTTGGCTAGACAATGAGCAGTTCTTC
CDR3 protein: CASSQVWLDNEQFF

D gene: .
clone size: .
J gene: TRBJ1-1
V gene: TRBV21-1
CDR3 DNA: TGTGCCAGCAGCAAAGAGGGGAGTAAACAGGGGTGGGGCACTGAAGCTTTCTTT
CDR3 protein: CASSKEGSKQGWGTEAFF

D gene: .
clone size: once
J gene: TRBJ2-2
V gene: TRBV5-4
CDR3 DNA: TGTGCCAGCAGCTTGGATAGCGCAAACACCGGGGAGCTGTTTTTT
CDR3 protein: CASSLDSANTGELFF

D gene: .
clone size: once
J gene: TRBJ2-7
V gene: TRBV19
CDR3 DNA: TGTGCCAGTAGTGAACCCAGACAGTACGAGCAGTACTTC
CDR3 protein: CASSEPRQYEQYF

D gene: .
clone size: .
J gene: TRBJ1-1
V gene: TRBV6-5
CDR3 DNA: TGTGCCAGCAGTACCGGGGGGTCGTACACTGAAGCTTTCTTT
CDR3 protein: CASSTGGSYTEAFF

D gene: .
clone size: once
J gene: TRBJ2-2
V gene: TRBV7-3
CDR3 DNA: TGTGCCAGCAGTCGAGAGGGCGCCGGGGAGCTGTTTTTT
CDR3 protein: CASSREGAGELFF

D gene: .
clone size: .
J gene: TRBJ2-1
V gene: TRBV9
CDR3 DNA: TGTGCCAGCAGCGCAGATCCAGAGGAGAGGAATGAGCAGTTCTTC
CDR3 protein: CASSADPEERNEQFF

D gene: .
clone size: .
J gene: TRBJ1-1
V gene: TRBV5-1
CDR3 DNA: TGCGCCAGCGGAGAGGGAACTGAAGCTTTCTTT
CDR3 protein: CASGEGTEAFF